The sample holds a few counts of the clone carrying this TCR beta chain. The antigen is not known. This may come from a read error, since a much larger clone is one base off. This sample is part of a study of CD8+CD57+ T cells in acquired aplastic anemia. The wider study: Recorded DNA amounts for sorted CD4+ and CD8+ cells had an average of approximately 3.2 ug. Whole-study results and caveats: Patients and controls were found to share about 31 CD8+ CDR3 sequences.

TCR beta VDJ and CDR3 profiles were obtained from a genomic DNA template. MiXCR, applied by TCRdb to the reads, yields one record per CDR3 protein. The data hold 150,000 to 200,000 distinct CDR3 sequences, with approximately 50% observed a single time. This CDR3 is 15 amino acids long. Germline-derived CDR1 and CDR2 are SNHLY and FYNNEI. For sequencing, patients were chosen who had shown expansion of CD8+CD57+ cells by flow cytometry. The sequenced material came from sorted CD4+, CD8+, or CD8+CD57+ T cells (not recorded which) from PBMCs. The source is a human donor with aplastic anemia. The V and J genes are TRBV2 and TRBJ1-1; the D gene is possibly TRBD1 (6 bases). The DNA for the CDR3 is TGTACCAGCAGTTCCTTAGGGGGAAGGAACACTGAAGCTTTCTTT. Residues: CTSSSLGGRNTEAFF.